The 16 T cell receptor beta chains listed next were all sequenced from one sample in a study of early T cells in non-severe SARS-CoV-2 infection. TCRdb used MiXCR to reprocess the 5' RACE reads, holding one entry per CDR3 protein. The data show around 33,000 distinct CDR3 sequences, about 4.5% seen once. Sequencing was done on a sample of whole blood. These receptors all stem from an adult who was a healthcare worker with PCR-confirmed SARS-CoV-2 infection or an uninfected control (not recorded which).

This clonotype appeared many times. The chain has TRBV5-1 and TRBJ1-2; D call uncertain. Germline CDR1 reads SGHRS; CDR2 reads YFSETQ. V was trimmed by 6 bases and J by 5 bases, leaving 11 bases between them. CDR3 length: 12 residues. The DNA for the CDR3 is TGCGCCAGCACCGTGGACGGATATGGCTACACCTTC. Its translation: CASTVDGYGYTF.

This clonotype was recorded a few times. The chain carries TRBV7-6 and TRBJ2-5; 10 bases line up with TRBD1. The V segment lost 1 base and the J segment 5 bases; nucleotides outside the gene matches: 4. CDR3 length equals 15 residues. Germline V gene sequence: CDR1 SGHVS, CDR2 FNYEAQ. CDR3 sequence reads: CASSLDPGQGETQYF. As DNA, the CDR3 is TGTGCCAGCAGCTTAGACCCGGGACAGGGGGAGACCCAGTACTTC.

This rearrangement joins TRBV7-9 to TRBJ1-5; D is unresolved. The CDR3 contains 13 residues. V was shortened by 1 base and J by 3 bases, with 4 bases between the two germline ends. The germline gives CDR1 SEHNR, CDR2 FQNEAQ (reference sequence). The CDR3 is CASSLGFNQPQHF. CDR3 nucleotide sequence: TGTGCCAGCAGCTTAGGGTTCAATCAGCCCCAGCATTTT. Complete variable domain (other parts from reference TRBV7-9 and TRBJ1-5): DTGVSQNPRHKITKRGQNVTFRCDPISEHNRLYWYRQTLGQGPEFLTYFQNEAQLEKSRLLSDRFSAERPKGSFSTLEIQRTEQGDSAMYLCASSLGFNQPQHFGDGTRLSIL.

This clonotype was recorded at least ten times. The chain is built from TRBV20-1 and TRBJ1-5, with TRBD1 matching over 9 bases. CDR1 and CDR2 from the germline V gene are DFQATT and SNEGSKA (reference sequence). The CDR3 extends over 14 amino acids. V shed 4 bases, J shed 4 bases, and the junction held 5 bases outside the gene matches. The CDR3 loop reads CSAMRQGGNQPQHF. The CDR3 coding sequence is TGCAGTGCTATGAGACAGGGGGGAAATCAGCCCCAGCATTTT.

This clonotype came up many times. The chain joins TRBV5-1 to TRBJ2-7; D not certain. Trimming pared 0 bases from V and 0 bases from J, leaving 10 bases between. The CDR3 contains 15 residues. From germline, CDR1 is SGHRS and CDR2 YFSETQ. CDR3 nucleotides: TGCGCCAGCAGCTTGGCCCCCGCTGACTCCTACGAGCAGTACTTC. Its translation is CASSLAPADSYEQYF. Filled out from reference TRBV5-1 and TRBJ2-7, the complete variable domain reads KAGVTQTPRYLIKTRGQQVTLSCSPISGHRSVSWYQQTPGQGLQFLFEYFSETQRNKGNFPGRFSGRQFSNSRSEMNVSTLELGDSALYLCASSLAPADSYEQYFGPGTRLTVT.

This clonotype was picked up many times. J is TRBJ2-2 and V is TRBV7-9; 8 bases match TRBD1. The CDR3 consists of 15 residues. Germline CDR1 SEHNR, CDR2 FQNEAQ (reference sequence). J was trimmed by 6 bases and V by 5 bases; bases with no gene match: 8. Here the CDR3 DNA reads TGTGCCAGCAGCCCTTCGGACAGGGCCTCCGGGGAGCTGTTTTTT. Amino acid sequence: CASSPSDRASGELFF.

This clonotype was found many times. V is TRBV2 and J is TRBJ1-2; TRBD1 agrees at 10 bases. Germline trimming cut 6 bases from V and 4 bases from J; bases unmatched to any gene: 5. The CDR3 consists of 14 residues. The germline gives CDR1 SNHLY, CDR2 FYNNEI. The CDR3 DNA sequence: TGTGCCAGCAGCGGCGGACAGGGGGGCTATGGCTACACCTTC. Protein sequence: CASSGGQGGYGYTF.

This clonotype was counted many times. The chain links TRBV25-1 to TRBJ2-3; TRBD1 aligns across 10 bases. This CDR3 comprises 16 residues. Germline V lookup: CDR1 MGHDK, CDR2 SYGVNS. V shed 2 bases and J 5 bases; nucleotides not matched to a gene: 7. DNA for the CDR3: TGTGCCAGCAGTGAAAGGGGGACAGGGGTTCGAGATACGCAGTATTTT. It is translated as CASSERGTGVRDTQYF.

This clonotype was picked up many times. This chain joins TRBV6-2 or TRBV6-3 and TRBJ2-7; D may be TRBD2 (7 bases). V lost 7 bases to trimming and J lost 2 bases, with 18 bases between them. Looked up from germline, CDR1 is MNHEY and CDR2 is SVGEGT. This CDR3 spans 15 amino acids. This CDR3 reads CASTPGGGDPYEQYF. The CDR3, as DNA: TGTGCCAGCACCCCCGGAGGGGGGGATCCCTACGAGCAGTACTTC.

This clonotype was observed many times. The V call is TRBV7-9, the J call TRBJ1-5, with D perhaps TRBD1 (6 bases). In germline, CDR1 is SEHNR, CDR2 FQNEAQ (reference sequence). CDR3 length: 15 amino acids. With 1 base removed from V and 7 bases from J, the gap between germline ends came to 14 bases. CDR3 amino acids: CASSLEGLDRQPQHF. CDR3 nucleotides: TGTGCCAGCAGCTTAGAGGGATTAGACAGGCAGCCCCAGCATTTT.

In its sample, this clonotype was seen a few times. The chain couples TRBV10-3 to TRBJ1-6; D might be TRBD1 (5 bases). Trimming removed 9 bases at V and 5 bases at J, with 14 bases between. This CDR3 spans 14 amino acids. Germline CDR1 is ENHRY and CDR2 is SYGVKD. The CDR3 coding sequence is TGTGCCATGAGAGACAGCTTCGATAATTCACCCCTCCACTTT. Translated: CAMRDSFDNSPLHF.

The genes are TRBV10-3 and TRBJ2-2, with D maybe TRBD1 (6 bases). The CDR3 is made up of 15 amino acids. Germline values: CDR1 ENHRY, CDR2 SYGVKD. V was shortened by 8 bases and J by 2 bases, with 15 bases between the two germline ends. The CDR3 sequence is CAIEEGTTNTGELFF. The CDR3 nucleotides read TGTGCCATCGAAGAGGGGACAACTAACACCGGGGAGCTGTTTTTT.

This clonotype has a count of ten or more. This chain joins TRBV28 and TRBJ2-7; 8 bases fit TRBD1. The CDR3 has 14 residues. The V gene's germline CDR1 is MDHEN and CDR2 SYDVKM. The V and J ends lost 3 bases and 5 bases, in that order; junction bases with no gene match: 6. The CDR3 region has the DNA TGTGCCAGCAGTTTGATCGGACAGGGTGACGAGCAGTACTTC. This translates into CASSLIGQGDEQYF.

This clonotype was detected only a few times. The genes are TRBV5-4 and TRBJ2-4; 11 positions agree with TRBD1. Trimming at V came to 4 bases and at J to 6 bases, leaving 9 bases not matched to a gene. Germline V gene data show CDR1 as SGHNT and CDR2 as YYREEE (reference sequence). The CDR3 spans 16 residues. This CDR3 reads CASSPRTGGDGNIQYF. DNA for the CDR3: TGTGCCAGCAGCCCGCGGACAGGGGGCGACGGAAACATTCAGTACTTC.

The rearrangement links TRBV7-2 to TRBJ2-4; D perhaps matches TRBD1 (7 bases). The germline V gene has CDR1 SGHTA and CDR2 FQGNSA. The CDR3 is 14 amino acids. The V end was cut by 5 bases, the J end by 3 bases, with 11 bases between. DNA for the CDR3: TGTGCCAGCAGCCCAGGGGGGAGCAAAAACATTCAGTACTTC. It is translated as CASSPGGSKNIQYF.

This clonotype has ten or more counts. V gene TRBV12-3 or TRBV12-4 combines with J gene TRBJ2-1; D is possibly TRBD1 (5 bases). This CDR3 spans 15 amino acids. V lost 10 bases, J lost 2 bases, and 18 bases lay in between. This CDR3 is CATNLRGRPYNEQFF. The DNA of the CDR3 is TGTGCCACGAACCTAAGGGGCCGTCCCTACAATGAGCAGTTCTTC.